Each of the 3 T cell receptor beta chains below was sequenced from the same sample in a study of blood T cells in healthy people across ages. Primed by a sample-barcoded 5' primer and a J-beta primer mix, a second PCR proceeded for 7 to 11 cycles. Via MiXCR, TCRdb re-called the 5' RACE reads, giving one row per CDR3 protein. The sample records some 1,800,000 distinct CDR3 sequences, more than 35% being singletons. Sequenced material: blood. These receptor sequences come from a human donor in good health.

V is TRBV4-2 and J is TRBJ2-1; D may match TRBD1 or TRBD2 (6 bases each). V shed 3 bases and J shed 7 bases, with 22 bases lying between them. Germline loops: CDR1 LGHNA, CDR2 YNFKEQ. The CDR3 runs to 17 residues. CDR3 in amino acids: CASSHDPTGALGNEQFF. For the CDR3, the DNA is TGTGCCAGCAGCCACGATCCGACGGGGGCGCTGGGGAATGAGCAGTTCTTC.

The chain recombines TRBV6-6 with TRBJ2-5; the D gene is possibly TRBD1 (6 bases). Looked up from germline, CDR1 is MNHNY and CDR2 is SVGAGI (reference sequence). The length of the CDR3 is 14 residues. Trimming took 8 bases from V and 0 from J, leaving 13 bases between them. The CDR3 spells CASSRGSYQETQYF. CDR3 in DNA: TGTGCCAGCTCCAGGGGATCGTACCAAGAGACCCAGTACTTC.

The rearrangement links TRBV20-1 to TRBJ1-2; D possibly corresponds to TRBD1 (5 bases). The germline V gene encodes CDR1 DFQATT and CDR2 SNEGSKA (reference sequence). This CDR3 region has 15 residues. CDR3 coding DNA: TGCGGTCTCAGACAGCGTGATACACTTCCCTATGGCTACACCTTC. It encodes CGLRQRDTLPYGYTF.